This TCR beta chain was recorded in a study of control samples from healthy donors and cancer patients. This CDR3 has 15 residues. The V end lost 6 bases, the J end lost 7 bases, and 19 bases lay between the germline ends. Germline V gene data show CDR1 as MNHEY and CDR2 as SVGAGI. Sequencing used immunoSEQ multiplex PCR; TCRdb keeps in-frame clones, though not all of them. There are about 98,000 clones in the sample; 82% occur only once, and about 2% lies in the top ten. This clonotype was obtained from a man aged 60 to 69 in good health. This chain connects TRBV6-5 to TRBJ2-1; no reliable D call. Material: blood. DNA of the CDR3: TGTGCCAGCAGCTCCGCCCCGAGAGGCGGAAATGAGCAGTTCTTC. This codes for CASSSAPRGGNEQFF.